The 9 T cell receptor beta chains below come from one sample, sequenced in a study of yellow fever vaccine responses in identical twins. From the RT-PCR reads, TCRdb called clonotypes with MiXCR, one entry per CDR3 protein. The data hold 3,000 to 3,500 distinct CDR3 sequences, with about nine tenths observed a single time. The input for sequencing was T cells from blood (PBMCs), unsorted or a sorted subset (not recorded which), taken before or after yellow fever vaccination (not recorded which). All receptors derive from a woman younger than 35 who received the yellow fever vaccine.

CDR3 in DNA: TGTGCCAGCAGCACCCGGGACAAACCCTACGAGCAGTACTTC. Translated: CASSTRDKPYEQYF. The chain couples TRBV7-3 to TRBJ2-7; TRBD1 might be the D (6 bases). Per the germline V gene, CDR1 is SGHTA and CDR2 is FQGTGA. The V and J ends lost 5 bases and 2 bases respectively, with 13 bases between them. This CDR3 comprises 14 residues.

This clonotype showed up just a few times. The J gene is TRBJ2-7, the V gene TRBV11-3; the D is unclear. The CDR3 is 11 residues long. CDR1 and CDR2 (germline): SGHNT, YENEEA. V dropped 3 bases and J dropped 2 bases, with 2 bases sitting between them. The CDR3 DNA sequence: TGTGCCAGCAGCTTGACCTACGAGCAGTACTTC. As protein: CASSLTYEQYF.

Note on this clonotype: A junction end diverges from the germline sequence, so it may reflect a read error. The chain employs TRBV2 and TRBJ2-7; perhaps D is TRBD1 or TRBD2 (5 bases each). Germline V CDR1 and CDR2: SNHLY, FYNNEI. This CDR3 is built from 8 residues. This chain's CDR3 is CASIPGPF. The CDR3 region has the DNA TGTGCCAGCATCCCGGGACCCTTC.

V is TRBV12-3 or TRBV12-4 and J is TRBJ2-7; tentative D call: TRBD2 (6 bases). Trimming left V 3 bases short and J 0 bases short, with 12 bases between. The CDR3 extends over 15 amino acids. As DNA, the CDR3 is TGTGCCAGCAGTTTTCGCGGGGAAAGCTCCTACGAGCAGTACTTC. Residues: CASSFRGESSYEQYF.

The rearrangement links TRBV12-3 or TRBV12-4 to TRBJ2-2; D call uncertain. V lost 5 bases, J lost 5 bases, and 6 bases lay in between. This CDR3 comprises 12 residues. The CDR3 DNA reads as TGTGCCAGCAGTCGGACGACCGGGGAGCTGTTTTTT. It encodes CASSRTTGELFF.

This sequence joins TRBV11-2 and TRBJ2-3; no clear D gene. The germline V and J ends were trimmed by 3 bases and 0 bases, with 7 bases remaining between them. CDR1 SGHAT and CDR2 FQNNGV come from the germline V gene. The CDR3 sequence is 14 residues long. The CDR3 here is CASSLVDSTDTQYF. The DNA of the CDR3 is TGTGCCAGCAGCTTGGTCGACAGCACAGATACGCAGTATTTT.

This clonotype came up a few times. The chain couples TRBV4-1 to TRBJ1-1, with D uncertain. Per the germline V gene, CDR1 is MGHRA and CDR2 is YSYEKL. The V gene lost 0 bases and the J gene lost 7 bases, with 12 bases spanning the gap. The CDR3 is 14 amino acids. In DNA, the CDR3 is TGCGCCAGCAGCCAAGATATTAGTTTCCTTGAAGCTTTCTTT. Translated: CASSQDISFLEAFF.

This clonotype was found once. V is TRBV12-3 or TRBV12-4 and J is TRBJ1-1; D is unresolved. V was trimmed by 4 bases and J by 1 base, leaving 13 bases between them. The CDR3 contains 15 residues. DNA of the CDR3: TGTGCCAGCAGTTCACAACTTGGGAGGAACACTGAAGCTTTCTTT. This gives the protein CASSSQLGRNTEAFF.

Written as DNA, the CDR3 is TGCGCCAGCAGCCTAGGACTAGCGGGAAAGACCGCAGATACGCAGTATTTT. Encoded protein: CASSLGLAGKTADTQYF. The chain carries TRBV5-1 and TRBJ2-3, with 12 bases lining up with TRBD2. The germline CDR1 and CDR2 sequences are SGHRS and YFSETQ. J gave up 4 bases and V 4 bases, and 10 bases lay outside the gene matches. The CDR3 has 17 amino acids.